These T cell receptor beta chains were read from a single sample in a study of T cell repertoires in cytomegalovirus infection. Via MiXCR, TCRdb re-called the reads, giving one row per CDR3 protein. The sample lists more than 200,000 distinct CDR3 sequences; approximately 9% were seen once. Sequencing used PBMCs. These receptors all come from a human donor in good health (CMV status not recorded). Some clones in this sample may be carry-over from other donors' samples. Each CDR3 is given with its conserved first and last residue. The D gene is left open where the match is weak. Size tells how often a clone was seen (once, few, many) or the class of an expanded clone, and some rows leave it out.

v_call: TRBV7-2; d_call: TRBD2; clone_size: -; j_call: TRBJ2-3; cdr3_aa: CASSPTSGGSTSTDTQYF; cdr3_nt: TGTGCCAGCAGCCCTACTAGCGGGGGGTCCACTAGCACAGATACGCAGTATTTT
v_call: TRBV11-2; d_call: -; clone_size: few; j_call: TRBJ2-2; cdr3_aa: CASSLGDSGRTGELFF; cdr3_nt: TGTGCCAGCAGCTTAGGAGACTCGGGGAGGACCGGGGAGCTGTTTTTT
v_call: TRBV2; d_call: -; clone_size: -; j_call: TRBJ1-5; cdr3_aa: CASSGRESQPQHF; cdr3_nt: TGTGCCAGCAGCGGCAGGGAAAGTCAGCCCCAGCATTTT
v_call: TRBV30; d_call: -; clone_size: -; j_call: TRBJ1-1; cdr3_aa: CAWSVRGVFRRNTEAFF; cdr3_nt: TGTGCCTGGAGTGTTCGAGGCGTCTTCAGGAGAAACACTGAAGCTTTCTTT
v_call: TRBV13; d_call: -; clone_size: many; j_call: TRBJ1-2; cdr3_aa: CASSLGSGGGPWYGYTF; cdr3_nt: TGTGCCAGCAGCTTAGGGTCGGGGGGTGGACCTTGGTATGGCTACACCTTC
v_call: TRBV12-3/TRBV12-4; d_call: TRBD1; clone_size: few; j_call: TRBJ1-2; cdr3_aa: CASIQGRGRGGHYGYTF; cdr3_nt: TGTGCCAGCATCCAGGGCAGGGGGCGCGGGGGCCACTATGGCTACACCTTC
v_call: TRBV7-2; d_call: TRBD2; clone_size: many; j_call: TRBJ2-1; cdr3_aa: CASSPPGLVGYNEQFF; cdr3_nt: TGTGCCAGCAGCCCGCCGGGACTAGTGGGTTACAATGAGCAGTTCTTC
v_call: TRBV11-3; d_call: TRBD2; clone_size: -; j_call: TRBJ2-4; cdr3_aa: CASSYSGTSKNIQYF; cdr3_nt: TGTGCCAGCAGCTACTCCGGGACTAGCAAAAACATTCAGTACTTC
v_call: TRBV29-1; d_call: TRBD2; clone_size: -; j_call: TRBJ2-1; cdr3_aa: CSVGNLAGGRYNEQFF; cdr3_nt: TGCAGCGTTGGAAATCTAGCGGGGGGCCGATACAATGAGCAGTTCTTC
v_call: TRBV24-1; d_call: -; clone_size: -; j_call: TRBJ2-6; cdr3_aa: CATSEPTVSSGANVLTF; cdr3_nt: TGTGCCACCAGTGAGCCGACAGTGAGCTCTGGGGCCAACGTCCTGACTTTC
v_call: TRBV19; d_call: -; clone_size: -; j_call: TRBJ1-2; cdr3_aa: CASSGRQANYGYTF; cdr3_nt: TGTGCCAGTAGTGGGAGACAGGCAAACTATGGCTACACCTTC
v_call: TRBV10-3; d_call: -; clone_size: few; j_call: TRBJ1-2; cdr3_aa: CAITDRLEGGYTF; cdr3_nt: TGTGCCATCACCGACAGGTTAGAGGGTGGCTACACCTTC
v_call: TRBV7-2; d_call: -; clone_size: -; j_call: TRBJ2-7; cdr3_aa: CASSFGLGGEQYF; cdr3_nt: TGTGCCAGCAGCTTTGGGTTAGGGGGCGAGCAGTACTTC
v_call: TRBV7-2; d_call: -; clone_size: many; j_call: TRBJ1-6; cdr3_aa: CASSLVTPTGSWASYNSPLHF; cdr3_nt: TGTGCCAGCAGCTTAGTAACCCCGACAGGATCCTGGGCGTCCTATAATTCACCCCTCCACTTT
v_call: TRBV6-2/TRBV6-3; d_call: -; clone_size: -; j_call: TRBJ2-2; cdr3_aa: CASRGDKSLGELFF; cdr3_nt: TGTGCCAGCAGGGGGGACAAGTCCCTCGGGGAGCTGTTTTTT
v_call: TRBV7-2; d_call: -; clone_size: many; j_call: TRBJ1-6; cdr3_aa: CASSLGGQANSPLHF; cdr3_nt: TGTGCCAGCAGCTTAGGCGGACAAGCTAATTCACCCCTCCACTTT
v_call: TRBV6-2/TRBV6-3; d_call: -; clone_size: many; j_call: TRBJ1-1; cdr3_aa: CASRLVKGNTEAFF; cdr3_nt: TGTGCCAGCAGGCTAGTGAAGGGCAACACTGAAGCTTTCTTT
v_call: TRBV6-2/TRBV6-3; d_call: -; clone_size: few; j_call: TRBJ2-1; cdr3_aa: CASSYRLEGNEQFF; cdr3_nt: TGTGCCAGCAGTTACAGGCTAGAGGGCAATGAGCAGTTCTTC
v_call: TRBV27; d_call: -; clone_size: many; j_call: TRBJ1-6; cdr3_aa: CASRSTGLNSPLHF; cdr3_nt: TGTGCCAGCAGAAGTACAGGGTTAAATTCACCCCTCCACTTT
v_call: TRBV10-3; d_call: TRBD2; clone_size: few; j_call: TRBJ2-7; cdr3_aa: CAISDPPLAGLYEQYF; cdr3_nt: TGTGCCATCAGTGACCCCCCCCTAGCGGGGCTTTACGAGCAGTACTTC
v_call: TRBV29-1; d_call: -; clone_size: -; j_call: TRBJ1-4; cdr3_aa: CSVRGATNEKLFF; cdr3_nt: TGCAGCGTACGGGGAGCAACTAATGAAAAACTGTTTTTT
v_call: TRBV28; d_call: TRBD1; clone_size: few; j_call: TRBJ1-2; cdr3_aa: CASSFTQGWNYGYTF; cdr3_nt: TGTGCCAGCAGTTTCACACAGGGGTGGAACTATGGCTACACCTTC
v_call: TRBV7-2; d_call: -; clone_size: many; j_call: TRBJ1-1; cdr3_aa: CASTPIGGENTEAFF; cdr3_nt: TGTGCCAGCACCCCCATTGGGGGCGAGAACACTGAAGCTTTCTTT
v_call: TRBV7-6; d_call: -; clone_size: -; j_call: TRBJ1-4; cdr3_aa: CASSYGPIEKLFF; cdr3_nt: TGTGCCAGCAGCTATGGACCGATCGAAAAACTGTTTTTT
v_call: TRBV19; d_call: -; clone_size: many; j_call: TRBJ2-1; cdr3_aa: CASSTIYNEQFF; cdr3_nt: TGTGCCAGTAGTACGATATACAATGAGCAGTTCTTC
v_call: TRBV28; d_call: -; clone_size: many; j_call: TRBJ1-6; cdr3_aa: CAAQGRHNSPLHF; cdr3_nt: TGTGCCGCTCAAGGCAGACATAATTCACCCCTCCACTTT
v_call: TRBV7-2; d_call: -; clone_size: few; j_call: TRBJ1-5; cdr3_aa: CASSSRSWGGHQPQHF; cdr3_nt: TGTGCCAGCAGCTCCCGATCGTGGGGGGGACATCAGCCCCAGCATTTT
v_call: TRBV19; d_call: TRBD1; clone_size: many; j_call: TRBJ2-1; cdr3_aa: CASKRRDRGVYNEQFF; cdr3_nt: TGTGCCAGTAAAAGGAGGGACAGGGGGGTCTACAATGAGCAGTTCTTC
v_call: TRBV6-2/TRBV6-3; d_call: -; clone_size: -; j_call: TRBJ1-1; cdr3_aa: CASRSGTRKSEAFF; cdr3_nt: TGTGCCAGCAGATCCGGGACACGGAAGTCTGAAGCTTTCTTT
v_call: TRBV12-3/TRBV12-4; d_call: -; clone_size: many; j_call: TRBJ1-2; cdr3_aa: CASSFAGVGGYTF; cdr3_nt: TGTGCCAGCAGTTTTGCAGGGGTGGGCGGCTACACCTTC
v_call: TRBV20-1; d_call: TRBD1; clone_size: few; j_call: TRBJ2-1; cdr3_aa: CSASSQGASNEQFF; cdr3_nt: TGCAGTGCTAGCTCGCAGGGGGCTTCGAATGAGCAGTTCTTC
v_call: TRBV7-2; d_call: -; clone_size: many; j_call: TRBJ2-7; cdr3_aa: CASSGGAGESEQYF; cdr3_nt: TGTGCCAGCAGCGGAGGTGCAGGGGAATCCGAGCAGTACTTC
v_call: TRBV6-5; d_call: -; clone_size: many; j_call: TRBJ1-2; cdr3_aa: CASTPRGGLNGYTF; cdr3_nt: TGTGCCAGCACCCCTCGTGGGGGTCTCAATGGCTACACCTTC
v_call: TRBV20-1; d_call: TRBD2; clone_size: -; j_call: TRBJ2-1; cdr3_aa: CSASSLGLAGVPTPSGVQFF; cdr3_nt: TGCAGTGCTAGCTCCTTAGGACTAGCGGGGGTGCCGACCCCCTCGGGTGTGCAGTTCTTC
v_call: TRBV6-6; d_call: TRBD1; clone_size: many; j_call: TRBJ2-6; cdr3_aa: CASMPRDRGSGANVLTF; cdr3_nt: TGTGCCAGCATGCCCCGGGACAGGGGATCTGGGGCCAACGTCCTGACTTTC
v_call: TRBV4-3; d_call: -; clone_size: many; j_call: TRBJ1-1; cdr3_aa: CASSRALAGEAFF; cdr3_nt: TGCGCCAGCAGCCGCGCATTGGCGGGGGAAGCTTTCTTT
v_call: TRBV19; d_call: -; clone_size: few; j_call: TRBJ1-4; cdr3_aa: CASSSRTVNEKLFF; cdr3_nt: TGTGCCAGTAGTTCCCGGACCGTTAATGAAAAACTGTTTTTT
v_call: TRBV19; d_call: TRBD1; clone_size: -; j_call: TRBJ2-5; cdr3_aa: CASMDRGLQETQYF; cdr3_nt: TGTGCCAGTATGGACAGGGGGCTTCAAGAGACCCAGTACTTC
v_call: TRBV7-9; d_call: TRBD1; clone_size: many; j_call: TRBJ2-7; cdr3_aa: CASSSLDRALYEQYF; cdr3_nt: TGTGCCAGCAGCTCCCTCGACAGGGCGTTGTACGAGCAGTACTTC
v_call: TRBV19; d_call: TRBD1; clone_size: many; j_call: TRBJ1-2; cdr3_aa: CASSTWGPGQGSSHTF; cdr3_nt: TGTGCCAGTAGTACTTGGGGTCCGGGACAGGGTTCGTCGCACACCTTC